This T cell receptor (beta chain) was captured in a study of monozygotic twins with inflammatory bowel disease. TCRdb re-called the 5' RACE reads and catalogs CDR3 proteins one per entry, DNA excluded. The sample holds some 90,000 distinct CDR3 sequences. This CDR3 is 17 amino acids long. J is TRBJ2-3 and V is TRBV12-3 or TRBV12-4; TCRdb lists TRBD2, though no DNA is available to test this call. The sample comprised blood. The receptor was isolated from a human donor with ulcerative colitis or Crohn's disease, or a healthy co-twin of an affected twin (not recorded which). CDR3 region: CASSFERTSGNTDTQYF.